These T cell receptor beta chains were read from a single sample in a study of molecular identifiers for immune sequencing clone quantification. TCRdb re-derived calls from the PCR reads in MiXCR, one entry per CDR3 protein. The data contain approximately 680,000 distinct CDR3 sequences, about 25% of them singletons. The specimen sequenced was naive CD8+ T cells from blood, with Jurkat cell RNA spiked in. The receptors originated from a human donor in good health. Some libraries in this study had Jurkat cell RNA spiked in. Each CDR3 is given with its conserved first and last residue. Each record gives: J gene, D gene, clone size, V gene, CDR3 protein, CDR3 DNA. A D gene is named only where the DNA matches it firmly. Part of the rows lack a size; the others show once, few, many or a class for expanded clones.

TRBJ2-3,TRBD1,many,TRBV11-3,CASSLEGTGGTDTQYF,TGTGCCAGCAGCTTAGAAGGGACAGGGGGCACAGATACGCAGTATTTT
TRBJ2-2,.,many,TRBV20-1,CSARELGGAGELFF,TGCAGTGCTAGAGAATTAGGGGGGGCCGGGGAGCTGTTTTTT
TRBJ1-1,TRBD1,once,TRBV13,CASSLQGVRANTEAFF,TGTGCCAGCAGCTTACAGGGGGTAAGAGCGAACACTGAAGCTTTCTTT
TRBJ2-5,.,many,TRBV5-4,CASSLRGGQETQYF,TGTGCCAGCAGCTTGAGGGGGGGGCAGGAGACCCAGTACTTC
TRBJ2-7,TRBD1,many,TRBV29-1,CSVDLGQGDGEQYF,TGCAGCGTTGACCTGGGGCAGGGGGATGGCGAGCAGTACTTC
TRBJ1-5,.,many,TRBV19,CASGGPISPQHF,TGTGCCAGTGGAGGACCCATTTCGCCCCAGCATTTT
TRBJ2-7,TRBD1,many,TRBV7-6,CASSQTGLEQYF,TGTGCCAGCAGCCAGACAGGGCTGGAGCAGTACTTC
TRBJ1-1,TRBD1,.,TRBV19,CASSIEGQGKVEAFF,TGTGCCAGTAGTATCGAGGGACAGGGAAAAGTTGAAGCTTTCTTT
TRBJ2-7,.,many,TRBV21-1,CASPSGKVTLYEQYF,TGTGCCAGCCCCAGCGGGAAGGTCACACTCTACGAGCAGTACTTC
TRBJ1-5,.,few,TRBV24-1,CATSESSFNQPQHF,TGTGCCACCAGTGAGTCAAGTTTCAATCAGCCCCAGCATTTT
TRBJ1-2,.,many,TRBV29-1,CSVEGEGRSLNINYGYTF,TGCAGCGTTGAAGGGGAGGGGCGGTCTTTAAATATTAACTATGGCTACACCTTC
TRBJ2-7,TRBD2,many,TRBV6-1,CASSGRLAGYHEQYF,TGTGCCAGCAGTGGACGACTAGCGGGGTATCACGAGCAGTACTTC
TRBJ2-5,.,many,TRBV5-6,CASSPPSAQETQYF,TGTGCCAGCAGCCCGCCTAGTGCTCAAGAGACCCAGTACTTC
TRBJ2-1,TRBD1,few,TRBV6-5,CASNPGGIYNEQFF,TGTGCCAGCAATCCAGGGGGCATTTACAATGAGCAGTTCTTC
TRBJ1-5,TRBD1,few,TRBV19,CASSPWAGGQQPQHF,TGTGCCAGTAGCCCTTGGGCAGGGGGACAACAGCCCCAGCATTTT
TRBJ1-5,.,.,TRBV19,CASKAGNQPQHF,TGTGCCAGTAAGGCGGGGAATCAGCCCCAGCATTTT
TRBJ1-6,.,many,TRBV4-1,CASRPDGSSYNSPLHF,TGCGCCAGCAGACCCGACGGAAGCTCCTATAATTCACCCCTCCACTTT
TRBJ1-4,.,.,TRBV7-2,CASSLGPGQNNEKLFF,TGTGCCAGCAGCTTAGGGCCCGGACAGAACAATGAAAAACTGTTTTTT
TRBJ2-2,.,.,TRBV7-9,CASSLRTGELIF,TGTGCCAGCAGCTTACGAACCGGGGAGCTGATTTTT
TRBJ2-3,.,.,TRBV19,CASSGWTPDTQYF,TGTGCCAGTAGCGGGTGGACGCCAGATACGCAGTATTTT
TRBJ2-7,TRBD2,few,TRBV4-1,CASSQEGSGGGSYEQYF,TGCGCCAGCAGCCAAGAGGGTTCGGGGGGGGGAAGCTACGAGCAGTACTTC
TRBJ1-1,TRBD1,many,TRBV7-6,CASGLQGAAEAFF,TGTGCCAGCGGCCTACAGGGGGCGGCTGAAGCTTTCTTT
TRBJ2-7,TRBD2,many,TRBV6-2/TRBV6-3,CASFTSGTYEQYF,TGTGCCAGCTTTACTAGCGGGACCTACGAGCAGTACTTC
TRBJ2-3,.,few,TRBV10-1,CASSESRWGADTQYF,TGCGCCAGCAGTGAGTCGAGGTGGGGGGCAGATACGCAGTATTTT
TRBJ2-7,TRBD1,few,TRBV13,CASSFRTGVDEQYF,TGTGCCAGCAGCTTCAGGACAGGGGTGGACGAGCAGTACTTC
TRBJ1-5,TRBD1,few,TRBV27,CASSYGTGENQPQHF,TGTGCCAGCAGTTATGGGACAGGGGAGAATCAGCCCCAGCATTTT
TRBJ2-5,.,few,TRBV12-3/TRBV12-4,CASSLPYGGQEAQYF,TGTGCCAGCAGTTTACCATACGGGGGCCAAGAGGCCCAGTACTTC
TRBJ1-4,TRBD1,many,TRBV30,CAWETGDGEKLFF,TGTGCCTGGGAGACAGGGGACGGTGAAAAACTGTTTTTT
TRBJ2-7,.,.,TRBV7-9,CASSFEQKGYEQYF,TGTGCCAGCAGCTTTGAACAAAAGGGCTACGAGCAGTACTTC
TRBJ2-1,.,few,TRBV9,CASSPPRGTYNEQFF,TGTGCCAGCAGCCCACCCCGGGGCACCTACAATGAGCAGTTCTTC
TRBJ2-6,.,many,TRBV6-5,CATTIWGDGANVLTF,TGTGCCACGACCATCTGGGGCGATGGGGCCAACGTCCTGACTTTC
TRBJ2-7,.,.,TRBV7-2,CASTTVGGEQPF,TGTGCCAGCACAACCGTCGGGGGAGAGCAGCCCTTC
TRBJ1-4,.,many,TRBV6-5,CASSYLVVPEKLFF,TGTGCCAGCAGTTATTTGGTTGTGCCTGAAAAACTGTTTTTT
TRBJ1-2,.,.,TRBV4-3,CASSQDRIDYGYTF,TGCGCCAGCAGCCAAGATCGAATAGACTATGGCTACACCTTC
TRBJ2-3,TRBD2,many,TRBV9,CASSVDSGSSTDTQYF,TGTGCCAGCAGCGTAGATAGCGGGAGCTCAACAGATACGCAGTATTTT
TRBJ2-3,TRBD1,.,TRBV6-2/TRBV6-3,CASSYYGQGTDTQNF,TGTGCCAGCAGTTACTACGGACAGGGCACAGATACGCAGAATTTT
TRBJ2-5,TRBD1,few,TRBV2,CASSEHPGQGWETQYF,TGTGCCAGCAGTGAGCATCCGGGACAGGGTTGGGAGACCCAGTACTTC